A selection of T cell receptor beta chains follows, all from one sample in a study of T cells in Graves' hyperthyroidism and ophthalmopathy. TCRdb passed the multiplex PCR reads through MiXCR, listing each CDR3 protein once. The sample includes some 550,000 distinct CDR3 sequences, roughly 15% of them seen just once. The sequenced sample consisted of blood. The receptors were sampled from a woman between 40 and 55 years old with Graves' ophthalmopathy. Each CDR3 is given with its conserved first and last residue. The D gene is left open where the match is weak. Not all rows give a size; the values are once, few, many and, for expanded clones, a class.

abundance	v_gene	j_gene	d_gene	CDR3aa	CDR3nt
many	TRBV2	TRBJ2-3	TRBD2	CASSGRTSGADTQYF	TGTGCCAGCAGTGGCCGGACTAGCGGGGCAGATACGCAGTATTTT
.	TRBV7-2	TRBJ2-4	.	CASSLALAKNIQYF	TGTGCCAGCAGCTTAGCACTAGCCAAAAACATTCAGTACTTC
many	TRBV3-1	TRBJ2-1	TRBD2	CASSSRGLAGDEQFF	TGTGCCAGCAGCTCTCGAGGGCTAGCGGGAGATGAGCAGTTCTTC
many	TRBV6-6	TRBJ2-6	.	CASSYSRGGVGANVLTF	TGTGCCAGCAGTTACTCGAGAGGAGGGGTTGGGGCCAACGTCCTGACTTTC
many	TRBV11-2	TRBJ2-2	.	CASSIQGYNTGELFF	TGTGCCAGCAGCATACAGGGATATAACACCGGGGAGCTGTTTTTT
few	TRBV11-1	TRBJ2-6	TRBD1	CASSFAKIRDRSSGANVLTF	TGTGCCAGCAGCTTTGCCAAGATCCGGGACAGGAGCTCTGGGGCCAACGTCCTGACTTTC
.	TRBV12-5	TRBJ1-1	.	CASRGDNTEAFF	TGTGCTAGTAGAGGGGATAACACTGAAGCTTTCTTT
many	TRBV18	TRBJ1-5	.	CASSPSSNQPQHF	TGTGCCAGCTCACCAAGTAGCAATCAGCCCCAGCATTTT
few	TRBV29-1	TRBJ2-5	.	CSVSVDQETQYF	TGCAGCGTTAGTGTGGACCAAGAGACCCAGTACTTC
.	TRBV6-1	TRBJ1-5	.	CASGGLMVSNQPQHF	TGTGCCAGCGGGGGGTTGATGGTGAGCAATCAGCCCCAGCATTTT
few	TRBV7-9	TRBJ2-5	.	CASSSAAIQETQYF	TGTGCCAGCAGCTCAGCAGCCATCCAAGAGACCCAGTACTTC
.	TRBV19	TRBJ2-5	TRBD1	CASSMRGQGTQYF	TGTGCCAGTAGTATGCGCGGACAGGGAACCCAGTACTTC
.	TRBV11-3	TRBJ2-2	.	CGSSLGSNTGELFF	TGTGGCAGCAGCTTGGGCTCCAACACCGGGGAGCTGTTTTTT
.	TRBV27	TRBJ2-7	TRBD2	CASSLRAGTSGVIPYEQYF	TGTGCCAGCAGTTTAAGGGCCGGGACTAGCGGGGTAATTCCCTACGAGCAGTACTTC
many	TRBV29-1	TRBJ1-1	TRBD1	CSVERRTGITEAFF	TGCAGCGTTGAACGACGGACAGGGATCACTGAAGCTTTCTTT
many	TRBV5-1	TRBJ1-1	TRBD1	CASSLRGQMNTEAFF	TGCGCCAGCAGCTTGAGGGGACAGATGAACACTGAAGCTTTCTTT
.	TRBV5-1	TRBJ1-4	.	CASSSGTMRPATYEKLFF	TGCGCCAGCAGCTCCGGGACAATGAGGCCCGCAACTTATGAAAAACTGTTTTTT
once	TRBV2	TRBJ2-3	.	CASSARGTRRSTDTQYF	TGTGCCAGCAGTGCTAGAGGGACAAGGAGGAGCACAGATACGCAGTATTTT
many	TRBV12-3/TRBV12-4	TRBJ2-1	.	CASSPSGGNEQFF	TGCGCCAGCAGCCCGAGCGGCGGTAATGAGCAGTTCTTC
many	TRBV7-8	TRBJ2-3	TRBD1	CASSQTGLTDTQYF	TGTGCCAGCAGCCAGACAGGGTTGACAGATACGCAGTATTTT
.	TRBV14	TRBJ1-6	.	CASSQGAGVSSPLHF	TGTGCCAGCAGCCAAGGTGCAGGGGTTAGTTCACCCCTCCACTTT
many	TRBV3-1	TRBJ2-3	.	CASSPHEVQDTQYF	TGTGCCAGCAGCCCCCACGAGGTACAGGATACGCAGTATTTT
many	TRBV12-3/TRBV12-4	TRBJ1-1	TRBD1	CASSPTGQGKNTEAFF	TGTGCCAGCAGTCCCACGGGACAGGGAAAGAACACTGAAGCTTTCTTT
many	TRBV12-3/TRBV12-4	TRBJ1-5	.	CASSLQDTYQPQHF	TGTGCCAGCAGTTTACAGGACACCTATCAGCCCCAGCATTTT
.	TRBV5-1	TRBJ1-2	.	CASSLSPGADYGYTF	TGCGCCAGCAGCTTGAGCCCAGGGGCGGACTATGGCTACACCTTC
few	TRBV13	TRBJ2-1	.	CASSLGETQFF	TGTGCCAGCAGCTTGGGTGAGACCCAGTTCTTC
.	TRBV2	TRBJ2-5	TRBD1	CASRGQGTFGETQYF	TGTGCCAGCAGGGGACAGGGAACGTTCGGGGAGACCCAGTACTTC
many	TRBV28	TRBJ1-1	.	CASSLRTVKAFF	TGTGCCAGCAGTTTACGGACGGTAAAAGCTTTCTTT
many	TRBV12-3/TRBV12-4	TRBJ2-3	TRBD1	CASSHRRDRISTDTQYF	TGTGCCAGCAGTCACCGGCGGGACAGGATCAGCACAGATACGCAGTATTTT
many	TRBV29-1	TRBJ2-1	TRBD2	CSVVPLQSGVVNEQFF	TGCAGCGTTGTTCCTCTCCAAAGCGGGGTTGTTAATGAGCAGTTCTTC